This entry lists 26 T cell receptor beta chains sequenced from one sample in a study of blood T cell repertoires in COVID-19 (dated by TCRdb to the early 2020s). Libraries were prepared through the immunoSEQ multiplex PCR assay. TCRdb retrieved this table from immuneACCESS and kept in-frame rearrangements only. Not all clones are present; in checked studies, unresolved V genes account for under half, and no reason is known for the remainder. Across this sample there are about 290,000 clones, with 70% to 90% seen only once. Around 4.2% of the sample is held by the ten biggest clonotypes. Sequenced input: peripheral blood. The origin of the receptors is a woman aged 45-60 years with active or convalescent COVID-19.

The V and J genes are TRBV6-4 and TRBJ2-3; 8 nucleotides match TRBD2. Trimming cost V 5 bases and J 1 base; bases outside gene matches: 11. This CDR3 region has 17 residues. The germline CDR1 and CDR2 sequences are MRHNA and SNTAGT. DNA of the CDR3: TGTGCCAGCAGTACAAGCGGGAGCGGGGGTGGCACAGATACGCAGTATTTT. Protein product: CASSTSGSGGGTDTQYF.

The count of this clone is one. The rearrangement links TRBV4-1 to TRBJ2-1; 10 bases match TRBD2. Germline V lookup: CDR1 MGHRA, CDR2 YSYEKL. CDR3 size: 17 residues. Trimming cost V 3 bases and J 7 bases; bases outside gene matches: 12. The CDR3 DNA follows: TGCGCCAGCAGCCAGGGGGCTAGCGGGAGTTTTATGAATGAGCAGTTCTTC. Protein product: CASSQGASGSFMNEQFF.

The chain carries TRBV15 and TRBJ2-1; 7 bases line up with TRBD1. The CDR3 consists of 16 residues. V lost 9 bases and J lost 1; bases outside the gene matches: 12. Looked up from germline, CDR1 is LNHNV and CDR2 is YYDKDF (reference sequence). In nucleotides, the CDR3 is TGTGCCACTGCAGTATTAGACAGGGTATCCTACAATGAGCAGTTCTTC. This translates into CATAVLDRVSYNEQFF.

CDR3 nucleotides: TGTGCCAGCAGCCAGGGCCCGGGACTAGCGGGAGGGCCCGGCACGGTACTAGCCAAAAACATTCAGTACTTC. Its protein is CASSQGPGLAGGPGTVLAKNIQYF. The rearrangement joins TRBV14 to TRBJ2-4; TRBD2 matches at 16 bases. The CDR3 is 24 residues long. Looked up from germline, CDR1 is SGHDN and CDR2 is FVKESK. J was trimmed by 0 bases and V by 3 bases; bases with no gene match: 20.

The chain couples TRBV2 to TRBJ2-7; tentative D call: TRBD1 (5 bases). The germline V and J ends were trimmed by 6 bases and 0 bases, with 9 bases remaining between them. The CDR3 contains 13 residues. The germline V gene has CDR1 SNHLY and CDR2 FYNNEI. The CDR3 region has the DNA TGTGCCAGCAGGTCAGGGAACTCCTACGAGCAGTACTTC. This gives the protein CASRSGNSYEQYF. Drawing the rest from reference TRBV2 and TRBJ2-7, the complete variable domain is EPEVTQTPSHQVTQMGQEVILRCVPISNHLYFYWYRQILGQKVEFLVSFYNNEISEKSEIFDDQFSVERPDGSNFTLKIRSTKLEDSAMYFCASRSGNSYEQYFGPGTRLTVT.

The J gene is TRBJ1-2, the V gene TRBV7-9, with D unclear. This CDR3 is built from 14 residues. Trimming removed 8 bases from V and 3 bases from J, with 16 bases in between. Germline values: CDR1 SEHNR, CDR2 FQNEAQ (reference sequence). This chain's CDR3 is CASSRGRGDYGYTF. The DNA for the CDR3 is TGTGCCAGCTCTCGAGGCCGGGGTGACTATGGCTACACCTTC.

The chain recombines TRBV5-1 with TRBJ2-7; 7 nucleotides line up with TRBD2. Per the germline V gene, CDR1 is SGHRS and CDR2 is YFSETQ. Trimming at V came to 4 bases and at J to 7 bases, leaving 8 bases not matched to a gene. CDR3 length: 13 amino acids. For the CDR3, the DNA is TGCGCCAGCAGCAGTACTAGCGTAGGGGAGCAGTACTTC. This sequence encodes CASSSTSVGEQYF.

The CDR3 protein is CASSLGLPGGIQYF. CDR3 sequence (DNA): TGTGCCAGCAGCTTGGGCCTCCCGGGAGGCATTCAGTACTTC. V gene TRBV5-6 combines with J gene TRBJ2-4; TRBD2 aligns across 7 bases. The trim removed 0 bases at V and 9 bases at J, leaving 6 bases unmatched. This CDR3 is built from 14 residues. Germline V lookup: CDR1 SGHDT, CDR2 YYEEEE.

This clone was detected many times. The chain uses TRBV7-8 and TRBJ2-2; 7 bases agree with TRBD2. The germline CDR1 and CDR2 sequences are SGHVS and FQNEAQ. J was trimmed by 7 bases and V by 2 bases; bases with no gene match: 4. The CDR3 has 14 residues. The CDR3 coding sequence is TGTGCCAGCAGCTTACCGGGAGGAAGCGGGGAGCTGTTTTTT. Translation: CASSLPGGSGELFF.

The rearrangement joins TRBV3-1 (or the pseudogene TRBV3-2) to TRBJ1-1; the match to TRBD1 covers 10 bases. Germline V gene sequence: CDR1 LGHDT, CDR2 YNNKEL (reference sequence). V lost 2 bases and J lost 4; bases outside the gene matches: 4. The CDR3 loop spans 15 amino acids. DNA of the CDR3: TGTGCCAGCAGCCAATGGGACAGGGGCGGCACTGAAGCTTTCTTT. Translated, it gives CASSQWDRGGTEAFF.

The genes are TRBV18 and TRBJ2-2, with TRBD1 matching over 8 bases. Trimming cost V 5 bases and J 6 bases; bases outside gene matches: 2. Germline values: CDR1 KGHSH, CDR2 LQKENI. This CDR3 has 13 residues. The CDR3 is CASSSTGAGELFF. The DNA for the CDR3 is TGTGCCAGCTCATCGACAGGGGCCGGGGAGCTGTTTTTT.

This clone was counted once. The V call is TRBV2, the J call TRBJ2-3; possible D gene TRBD2, 6 bases. CDR1 and CDR2 (germline): SNHLY, FYNNEI. Trimming removed 3 bases at V and 0 bases at J, with 10 bases between. This CDR3 has 15 residues. CDR3 in DNA: TGTGCCAGCAGTGATATCGGGACTAGCACAGATACGCAGTATTTT. As protein: CASSDIGTSTDTQYF. The full variable domain, rest sourced from reference TRBV2 and TRBJ2-3, is EPEVTQTPSHQVTQMGQEVILRCVPISNHLYFYWYRQILGQKVEFLVSFYNNEISEKSEIFDDQFSVERPDGSNFTLKIRSTKLEDSAMYFCASSDIGTSTDTQYFGPGTRLTVL.

The V gene is TRBV5-4, the J gene TRBJ2-5, with 7 bases lining up with TRBD1. The CDR3 is made up of 15 amino acids. V lost 10 bases, J lost 4 bases, and 16 bases stayed unmatched. The germline V gene has CDR1 SGHNT and CDR2 YYREEE (reference sequence). CDR3 amino acids: CAARRRGGRGETQYF. Written as DNA, the CDR3 is TGTGCCGCGCGGCGTCGAGGGGGCAGGGGAGAGACCCAGTACTTC.

The chain has TRBV7-6 and TRBJ2-7; 7 bases line up with TRBD1. Germline CDR1 SGHVS, CDR2 FNYEAQ. V lost 2 bases to trimming and J lost 3 bases; unmatched junction nucleotides: 7. CDR3 length: 15 amino acids. The CDR3 loop is CASSLSGGALYEQYF. CDR3 nucleotides: TGTGCCAGCAGCTTATCAGGGGGAGCCCTCTACGAGCAGTACTTC.

This chain connects TRBV12-3 or TRBV12-4 to TRBJ2-3; no reliable D call. This CDR3 comprises 11 residues. Trimming left V 6 bases short and J 8 bases short, with 9 bases between. CDR3 region: CASSDSLTQYF. The CDR3 DNA follows: TGTGCCAGCAGCGACTCTCTTACGCAGTATTTT.

This clone was counted only a few times. This chain uses TRBV10-2 with TRBJ2-2; 10 bases agree with TRBD1. The ends lost 6 bases at V and 5 bases at J; junction bases unmatched: 6. The V gene's germline CDR1 is WSHSY and CDR2 SAAADI. This CDR3 comprises 15 residues. The CDR3 sequence: CASRGGTGVTGELFF. CDR3 coding DNA: TGCGCCAGCAGGGGGGGGACAGGGGTAACCGGGGAGCTGTTTTTT.

The rearrangement joins TRBV30 to TRBJ1-1; 10 bases are a match to TRBD1. V shed 8 bases and J 0 bases; nucleotides not matched to a gene: 3. The CDR3 loop spans 13 amino acids. The V gene's germline CDR1 is GTSNPN and CDR2 SVGIG (reference sequence). This chain's CDR3 is CAGGTGVNTEAFF. Written as DNA, the CDR3 is TGTGCCGGGGGGACAGGGGTGAACACTGAAGCTTTCTTT.

The table lists this clone with a count of one. The V gene is TRBV4-1, the J gene TRBJ2-7, with 9 bases aligning to TRBD2. With 2 bases clipped from V and 4 bases from J, the junction kept 9 bases outside the gene matches. There are 16 residues in the CDR3. The germline V gene has CDR1 MGHRA and CDR2 YSYEKL. CDR3 coding DNA: TGCGCCAGCAGCCAACCATTAGCGGGAGCGGGTTACGAGCAGTACTTC. Translating it yields CASSQPLAGAGYEQYF.

At least ten counts were recorded for this clone. The V and J genes are TRBV6-1 and TRBJ2-7, with TRBD1 identical over 7 bases. This CDR3 has 16 amino acids. Germline V gene lookup returns CDR1 MNHNS and CDR2 SASEGT. Unmatched junction bases numbered 7, after V lost 0 bases and J lost 2 bases. The CDR3 reads CASSEASWDSTYEQYF. For the CDR3, the DNA is TGTGCCAGCAGTGAAGCGTCTTGGGACAGCACCTACGAGCAGTACTTC.

This clone was seen repeatedly, ten times or more. The V call is TRBV11-2, the J call TRBJ2-3, with 8 positions matching TRBD2. The ends lost 5 bases at V and 0 bases at J; junction bases unmatched: 7. CDR1 and CDR2 (germline): SGHAT, FQNNGV. The CDR3 length is 16 residues. The CDR3 nucleotides read TGTGCCAGCAGCGAAGCGGGAGCCCTAAGCACAGATACGCAGTATTTT. Translation gives CASSEAGALSTDTQYF.

This clone was counted many times. J is TRBJ1-1 and V is TRBV6-5; D is perhaps TRBD1 (5 bases). Per the germline V gene, CDR1 is MNHEY and CDR2 is SVGAGI. The CDR3 length is 12 residues. The V and J ends lost 2 bases and 11 bases respectively, with 12 bases between them. The CDR3 spells CASSYAGREAFF. CDR3 nucleotides: TGTGCCAGCAGTTACGCGGGACGGGAGGCTTTCTTT.

V usage is TRBV7-2 and J usage is TRBJ2-4; D might be TRBD1 (5 bases). Trimming removed 5 bases from V and 9 bases from J, with 14 bases in between. Germline V lookup: CDR1 SGHTA, CDR2 FQGNSA. The CDR3 consists of 13 residues. The CDR3 DNA follows: TGTGCCAGCAGCATGGACACTCTGGGCATTCAGTACTTC. Protein: CASSMDTLGIQYF. The full variable domain, in which reference TRBV7-2 and TRBJ2-4 provide the parts outside the CDR3, is GAGVSQSPSNKVTEKGKDVELRCDPISGHTALYWYRQSLGQGLEFLIYFQGNSAPDKSGLPSDRFSAERTGGSVSTLTIQRTQQEDSAVYLCASSMDTLGIQYFGAGTRLSVL.

This clone appeared a single time. The chain joins TRBV4-1 to TRBJ2-7; TRBD1 agrees at 12 bases. Germline V gene sequence: CDR1 MGHRA, CDR2 YSYEKL. This CDR3 contains 16 residues. Trimming removed 0 bases from V and 5 bases from J; junction bases left unmatched: 5. The CDR3 sequence is CASSQEGTGGIDEQYF. The DNA for the CDR3 is TGCGCCAGCAGCCAAGAAGGGACAGGGGGCATCGACGAGCAGTACTTC.

CDR3 nucleotide sequence: TGTGCCAGCAGCTTAGCTGGGGACAGAAAGACCCAGTACTTC. It codes for CASSLAGDRKTQYF. This chain uses TRBV13 with TRBJ2-5; 7 bases align to TRBD1. This CDR3 has 14 amino acids. Germline CDR1 PRHDT, CDR2 FYEKMQ (reference sequence). V was pared by 1 base and J by 6 bases, with 5 bases of the junction left unmatched.

This chain connects TRBV28 to TRBJ1-2, with D unresolved. Deletions cut 2 bases from V and 5 bases from J, with 9 bases between. CDR3 length: 13 amino acids. Per germline, CDR1 MDHEN and CDR2 SYDVKM. CDR3 bases: TGTGCCAGCAGTTTAAATACAGATTATGGCTACACCTTC. Translating gives CASSLNTDYGYTF.

The V gene is TRBV9, the J gene TRBJ2-7, with TRBD1 matching over 8 bases. Germline CDR1 and CDR2: SGDLS and YYNGEE. CDR3 length: 15 amino acids. The trim removed 0 bases at V and 3 bases at J, leaving 5 bases unmatched. DNA for the CDR3: TGTGCCAGCAGCGTAGGTGGACAGGGAAACTACGAGCAGTACTTC. Amino acids: CASSVGGQGNYEQYF. The whole variable domain, remainder taken from reference TRBV9 and TRBJ2-7, is DSGVTQTPKHLITATGQRVTLRCSPRSGDLSVYWYQQSLDQGLQFLIQYYNGEERAKGNILERFSAQQFPDLHSELNLSSLELGDSALYFCASSVGGQGNYEQYFGPGTRLTVT.